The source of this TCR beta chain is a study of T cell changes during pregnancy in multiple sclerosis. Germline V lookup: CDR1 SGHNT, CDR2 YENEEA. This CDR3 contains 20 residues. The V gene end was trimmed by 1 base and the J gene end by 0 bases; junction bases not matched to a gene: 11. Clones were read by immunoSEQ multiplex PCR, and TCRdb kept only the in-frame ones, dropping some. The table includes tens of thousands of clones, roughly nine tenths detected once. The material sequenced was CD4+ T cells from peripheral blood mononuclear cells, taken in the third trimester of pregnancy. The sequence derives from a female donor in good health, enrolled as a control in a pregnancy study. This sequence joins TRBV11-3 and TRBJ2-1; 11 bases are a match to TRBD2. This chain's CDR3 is CASSLGRELAGDPSYNEQFF. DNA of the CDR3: TGTGCCAGCAGCTTAGGTAGAGAACTAGCGGGGGATCCCTCCTACAATGAGCAGTTCTTC.